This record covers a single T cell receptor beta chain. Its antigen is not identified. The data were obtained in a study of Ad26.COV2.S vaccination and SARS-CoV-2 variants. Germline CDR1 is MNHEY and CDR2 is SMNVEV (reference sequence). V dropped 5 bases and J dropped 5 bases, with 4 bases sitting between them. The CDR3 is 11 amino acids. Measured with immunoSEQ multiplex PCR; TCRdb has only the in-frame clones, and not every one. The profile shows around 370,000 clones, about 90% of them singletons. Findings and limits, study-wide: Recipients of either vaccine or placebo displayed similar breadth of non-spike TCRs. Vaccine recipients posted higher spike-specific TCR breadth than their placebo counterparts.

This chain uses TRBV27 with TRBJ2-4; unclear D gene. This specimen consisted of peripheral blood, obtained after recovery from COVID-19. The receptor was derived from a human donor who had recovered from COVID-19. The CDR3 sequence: CASSEENIQYF. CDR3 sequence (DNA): TGTGCCAGCAGTGAAGAAAACATTCAGTACTTC.